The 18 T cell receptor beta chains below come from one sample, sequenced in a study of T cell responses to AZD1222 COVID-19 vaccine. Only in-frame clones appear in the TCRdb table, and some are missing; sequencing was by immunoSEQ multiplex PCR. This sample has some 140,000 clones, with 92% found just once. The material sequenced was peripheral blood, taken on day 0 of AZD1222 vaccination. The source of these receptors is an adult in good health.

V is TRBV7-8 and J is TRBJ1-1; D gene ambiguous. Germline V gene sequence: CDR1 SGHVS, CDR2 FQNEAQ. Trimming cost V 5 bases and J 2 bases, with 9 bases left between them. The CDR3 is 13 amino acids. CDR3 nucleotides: TGTGCCAGCAGCCCGTGGGAAAACACTGAAGCTTTCTTT. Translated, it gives CASSPWENTEAFF.

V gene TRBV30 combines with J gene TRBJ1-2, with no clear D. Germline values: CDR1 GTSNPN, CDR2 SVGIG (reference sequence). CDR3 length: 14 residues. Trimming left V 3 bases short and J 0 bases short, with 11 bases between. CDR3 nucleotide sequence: TGTGCCTGGAGCATGGGAGGGACTAACTATGGCTACACCTTC. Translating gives CAWSMGGTNYGYTF. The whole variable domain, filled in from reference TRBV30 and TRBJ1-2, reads SQTIHQWPATLVQPVGSPLSLECTVEGTSNPNLYWYRQAAGRGLQLLFYSVGIGQISSEVPQNLSASRPQDRQFILSSKKLLLSDSGFYLCAWSMGGTNYGYTFGSGTRLTVV.

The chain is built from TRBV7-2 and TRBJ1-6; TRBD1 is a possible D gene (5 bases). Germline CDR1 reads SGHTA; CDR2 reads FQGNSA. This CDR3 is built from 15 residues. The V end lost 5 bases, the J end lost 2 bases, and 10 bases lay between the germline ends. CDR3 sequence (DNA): TGTGCCAGCAGCAGTGGGACCCCCTATAATTCACCCCTCCACTTT. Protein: CASSSGTPYNSPLHF.

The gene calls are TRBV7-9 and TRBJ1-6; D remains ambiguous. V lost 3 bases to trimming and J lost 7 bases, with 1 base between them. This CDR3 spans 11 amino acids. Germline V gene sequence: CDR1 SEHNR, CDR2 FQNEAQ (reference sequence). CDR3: CASSLNSPLHF. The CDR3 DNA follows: TGTGCCAGCAGCTTGAATTCACCCCTCCACTTT.

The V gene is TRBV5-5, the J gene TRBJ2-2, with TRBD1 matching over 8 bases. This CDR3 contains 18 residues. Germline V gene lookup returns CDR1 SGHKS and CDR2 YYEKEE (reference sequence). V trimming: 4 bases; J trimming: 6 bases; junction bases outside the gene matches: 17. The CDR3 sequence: CASSPKRQGTLLPGELFF. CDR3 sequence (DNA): TGTGCCAGCAGCCCCAAAAGACAGGGGACGTTGCTTCCCGGGGAGCTGTTTTTT.

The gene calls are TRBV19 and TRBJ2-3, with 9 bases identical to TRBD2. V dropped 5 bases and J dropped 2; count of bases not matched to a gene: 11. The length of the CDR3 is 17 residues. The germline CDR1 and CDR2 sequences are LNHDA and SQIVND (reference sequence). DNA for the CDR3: TGTGCCAGTAGTGTTAATAGCGGGAGCCCGATCACAGATACGCAGTATTTT. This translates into CASSVNSGSPITDTQYF.

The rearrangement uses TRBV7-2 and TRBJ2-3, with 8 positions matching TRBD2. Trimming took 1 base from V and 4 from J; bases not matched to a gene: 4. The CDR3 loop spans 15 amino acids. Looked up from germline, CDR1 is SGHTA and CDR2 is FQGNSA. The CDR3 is CASSLEGLGADTQYF. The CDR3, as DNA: TGTGCCAGCAGCTTAGAGGGACTAGGGGCAGATACGCAGTATTTT.

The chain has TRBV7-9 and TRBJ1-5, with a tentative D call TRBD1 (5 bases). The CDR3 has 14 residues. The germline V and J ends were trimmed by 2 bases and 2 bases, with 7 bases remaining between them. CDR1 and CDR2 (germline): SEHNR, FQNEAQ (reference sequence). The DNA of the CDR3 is TGTGCCAGCAGCTTACAGGGCGGCAATCAGCCCCAGCATTTT. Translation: CASSLQGGNQPQHF.

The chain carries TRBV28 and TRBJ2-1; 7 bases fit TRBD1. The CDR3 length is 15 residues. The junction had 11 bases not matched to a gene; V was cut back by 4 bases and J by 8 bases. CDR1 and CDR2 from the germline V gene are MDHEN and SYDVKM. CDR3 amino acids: CASSSHEGATDEQFF. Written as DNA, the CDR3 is TGTGCCAGCAGTTCCCACGAGGGGGCCACCGATGAGCAGTTCTTC.

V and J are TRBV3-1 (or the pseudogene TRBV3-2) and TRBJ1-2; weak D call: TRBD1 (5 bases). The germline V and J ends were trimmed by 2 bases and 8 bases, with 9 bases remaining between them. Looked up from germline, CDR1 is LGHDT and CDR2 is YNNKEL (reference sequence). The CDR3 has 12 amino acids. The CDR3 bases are TGTGCCAGCAGCCAACAGGGTTGGGGCTACACCTTC. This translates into CASSQQGWGYTF.

The CDR3: CASSHPQGGGDQETQYF. The CDR3 nucleotides read TGTGCCAGCAGCCACCCCCAGGGCGGGGGCGATCAAGAGACCCAGTACTTC. The gene calls are TRBV4-2 and TRBJ2-5; D possibly corresponds to TRBD2 (7 bases). V dropped 3 bases and J dropped 2 bases, with 19 bases sitting between them. The germline CDR1 and CDR2 sequences are LGHNA and YNFKEQ. The CDR3 covers 17 residues.

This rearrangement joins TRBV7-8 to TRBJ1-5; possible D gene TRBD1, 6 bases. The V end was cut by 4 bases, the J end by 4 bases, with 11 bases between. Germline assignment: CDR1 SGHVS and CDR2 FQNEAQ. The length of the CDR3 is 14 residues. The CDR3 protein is CASSSSTGNQPQHF. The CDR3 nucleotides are TGTGCCAGCAGCTCGAGTACAGGGAATCAGCCCCAGCATTTT. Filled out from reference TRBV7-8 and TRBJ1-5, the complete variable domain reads GAGVSQSPRYKVAKRGQDVALRCDPISGHVSLFWYQQALGQGPEFLTYFQNEAQLDKSGLPSDRFFAERPEGSVSTLKIQRTQQEDSAVYLCASSSSTGNQPQHFGDGTRLSIL.

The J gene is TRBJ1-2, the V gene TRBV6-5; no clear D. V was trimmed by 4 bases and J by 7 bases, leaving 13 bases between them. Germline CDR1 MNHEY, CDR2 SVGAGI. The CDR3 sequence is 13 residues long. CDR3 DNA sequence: TGTGCCAGCAGTTCCCCCCTCGGCGGTGGCTACACCTTC. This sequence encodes CASSSPLGGGYTF.

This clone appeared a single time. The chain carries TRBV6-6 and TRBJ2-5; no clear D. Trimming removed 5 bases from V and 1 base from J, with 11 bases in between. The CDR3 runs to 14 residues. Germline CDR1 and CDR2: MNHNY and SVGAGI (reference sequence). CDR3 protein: CASSDGRFQETQYF. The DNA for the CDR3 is TGTGCCAGCAGTGACGGACGCTTCCAAGAGACCCAGTACTTC.

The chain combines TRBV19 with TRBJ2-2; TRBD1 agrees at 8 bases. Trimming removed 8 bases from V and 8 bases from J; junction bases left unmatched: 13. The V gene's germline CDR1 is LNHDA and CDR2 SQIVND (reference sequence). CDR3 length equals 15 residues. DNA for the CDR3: TGTGCCAGTCGAAACTCGGACAGGGCAAGTGGGGAGCTGTTTTTT. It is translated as CASRNSDRASGELFF.

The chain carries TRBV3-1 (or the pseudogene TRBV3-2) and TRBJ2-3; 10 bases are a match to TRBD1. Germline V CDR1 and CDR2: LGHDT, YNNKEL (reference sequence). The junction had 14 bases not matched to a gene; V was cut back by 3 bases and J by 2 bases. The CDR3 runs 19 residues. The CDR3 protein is CASSHVKTGTGVATDTQYF. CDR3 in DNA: TGTGCCAGCAGCCACGTAAAAACCGGGACAGGGGTCGCCACAGATACGCAGTATTTT.

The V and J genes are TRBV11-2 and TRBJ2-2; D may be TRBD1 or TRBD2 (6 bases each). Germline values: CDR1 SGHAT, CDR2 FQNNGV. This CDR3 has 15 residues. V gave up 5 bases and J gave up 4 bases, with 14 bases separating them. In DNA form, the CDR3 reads TGTGCCAGCAGCCGGGGGCTAGCGAGCACCGGGGAGCTGTTTTTT. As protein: CASSRGLASTGELFF.

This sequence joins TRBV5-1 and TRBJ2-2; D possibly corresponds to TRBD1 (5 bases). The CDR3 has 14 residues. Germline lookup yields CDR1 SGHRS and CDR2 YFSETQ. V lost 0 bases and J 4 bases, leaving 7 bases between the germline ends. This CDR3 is CASSLADSTGELFF. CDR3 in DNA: TGCGCCAGCAGCTTGGCCGACAGCACCGGGGAGCTGTTTTTT.